Below, 10 T cell receptor beta chains from the same sample are listed, as sequenced in a study of cytomegalovirus exposure and HLA in healthy donors. Measured with immunoSEQ multiplex PCR; TCRdb has only the in-frame clones, and not every one. The sample includes 78,000 or so clones, roughly 95% of them seen just once. The sequencing sample was made of PBMCs. The receptor set was obtained from a man younger than 35 in good health and CMV-seropositive.

This chain connects TRBV21-1 to TRBJ2-1; the tabulated D call, TRBD2, remains unverified against the DNA. TRBV21-1 is a listed pseudogene. The CDR3 is 15 residues long. The CDR3 reads CASLPLAGFYNEQFF. CDR3 bases: TGTGCCAGCCTTCCTCTAGCGGGATTCTACAATGAGCAGTTCTTC.

The J gene is TRBJ2-1, the V gene TRBV10-1, with D uncertain. The germline V gene has CDR1 WNHNN and CDR2 SYGVQD (reference sequence). The CDR3 totals 16 residues. V was pared by 2 bases and J by 1 base, with 12 bases between. In DNA form, the CDR3 reads TGCGCCAGCAGTGAGGAGGCGGCCCTTTCCTACAATGAGCAGTTCTTC. It specifies CASSEEAALSYNEQFF.

This clone was observed once. The J gene is TRBJ2-3, the V gene TRBV5-1; weak D call: TRBD1 (5 bases). Germline CDR1 reads SGHRS; CDR2 reads YFSETQ. The CDR3 is 15 residues long. The V end was cut by 5 bases, the J end by 1 base, with 14 bases between. In DNA, the CDR3 is TGCGCCAGCAGAGGGGCTCACTCTCGCACAGATACGCAGTATTTT. Protein sequence: CASRGAHSRTDTQYF.

The chain joins TRBV5-1 to TRBJ2-3; possibly TRBD2 for D (6 bases). Germline V gene data show CDR1 as SGHRS and CDR2 as YFSETQ. V gave up 4 bases and J gave up 2 bases, with 17 bases separating them. CDR3 length equals 16 residues. CDR3 region: CASSPEVAGNTDTQYF. The CDR3 nucleotides are TGCGCCAGCAGCCCGGAAGTGGCGGGGAACACAGATACGCAGTATTTT.

This chain joins TRBV27 and TRBJ1-1; tentative D call: TRBD1 (6 bases). V lost 3 bases and J 6 bases, leaving 14 bases between the germline ends. This CDR3 is built from 14 residues. The germline CDR1 and CDR2 sequences are MNHEY and SMNVEV (reference sequence). This CDR3 is CASSFSFRGAEAFF. DNA for the CDR3: TGTGCCAGCAGTTTTAGTTTCAGGGGTGCTGAAGCTTTCTTT.

Here the CDR3 reads CASSRQGYGYTF. DNA of the CDR3: TGTGCCAGCAGTCGACAGGGCTATGGCTACACCTTC. The chain uses TRBV6-1 and TRBJ1-2, with 7 nucleotides matching TRBD1. CDR1 and CDR2 from the germline V gene are MNHNS and SASEGT. This CDR3 is built from 12 residues. Trimming took 5 bases from V and 4 from J; bases not matched to a gene: 1.

This chain connects TRBV4-1 to TRBJ1-3; TRBD1 might be the D (5 bases). V lost 5 bases and J lost 0, with 8 bases in between. The germline gives CDR1 MGHRA, CDR2 YSYEKL. This CDR3 contains 14 residues. The CDR3 spells CASSYQGSGNTIYF. CDR3 DNA: TGCGCCAGCAGCTACCAGGGCTCTGGAAACACCATATATTTT.

The V gene is TRBV6-1, the J gene TRBJ2-1; 9 bases match TRBD1. V shed 2 bases and J 5 bases; nucleotides not matched to a gene: 10. Germline values: CDR1 MNHNS, CDR2 SASEGT. This CDR3 region has 17 residues. The CDR3 nucleotides are TGTGCCAGCAGTGAACTACCTCCGGACAGGGGCCACAATGAGCAGTTCTTC. Its translation: CASSELPPDRGHNEQFF.

The chain has TRBV6-5 and TRBJ2-3; D is perhaps TRBD2 (5 bases). From germline, CDR1 is MNHEY and CDR2 SVGAGI. The CDR3 extends over 15 amino acids. The V and J ends lost 5 bases and 1 base respectively, with 13 bases between them. CDR3 in amino acids: CASSPNTRGTDTQYF. The CDR3 nucleotides read TGTGCCAGCAGTCCAAACACTAGGGGCACAGATACGCAGTATTTT.

The chain employs TRBV15 and TRBJ1-2; D may be TRBD1 (5 bases). Germline CDR1 is LNHNV and CDR2 is YYDKDF (reference sequence). Between the trimmed V and J ends, which lost 2 bases and 2 bases, there was a span of 12 bases. This CDR3 contains 15 residues. DNA of the CDR3: TGTGCCACCAGCAGACTTACTCAGGGAAACTATGGCTACACCTTC. Translation: CATSRLTQGNYGYTF.